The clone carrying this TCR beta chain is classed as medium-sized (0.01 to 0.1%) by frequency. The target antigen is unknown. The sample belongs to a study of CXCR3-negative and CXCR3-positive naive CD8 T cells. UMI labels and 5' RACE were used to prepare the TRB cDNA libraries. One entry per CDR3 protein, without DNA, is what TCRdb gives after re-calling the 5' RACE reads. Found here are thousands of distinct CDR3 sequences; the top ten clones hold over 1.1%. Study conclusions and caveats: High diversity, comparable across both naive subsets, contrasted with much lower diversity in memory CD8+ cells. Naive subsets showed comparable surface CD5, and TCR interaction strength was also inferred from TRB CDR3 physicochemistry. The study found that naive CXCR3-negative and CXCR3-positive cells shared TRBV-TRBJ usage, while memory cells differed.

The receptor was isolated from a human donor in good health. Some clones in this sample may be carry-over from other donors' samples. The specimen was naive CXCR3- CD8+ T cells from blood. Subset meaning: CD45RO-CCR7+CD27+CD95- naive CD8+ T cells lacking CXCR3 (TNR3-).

CDR3 region: CASSLSPAGGMDEKLFF. The chain recombines TRBV27 with TRBJ1-4; TCRdb lists TRBD1, though no DNA is available to test this call. The germline V gene has CDR1 MNHEY and CDR2 SMNVEV (reference sequence). The CDR3 loop spans 17 amino acids.